The rows below give T cell receptor beta chains drawn from one sample of a study of T cell responses to AZD1222 COVID-19 vaccine. Clones were read by immunoSEQ multiplex PCR, and TCRdb kept only the in-frame ones, dropping some. The repertoire holds 100,000 to 140,000 clones, with roughly 90% as singletons. Sequences were derived from peripheral blood, sampled on day 0 of AZD1222 vaccination. The receptors derive from an adult in good health. Both conserved end residues are part of each CDR3. The D gene is left open where the match is weak.

j_call d_call v_call cdr3_nt cdr3_aa
TRBJ2-7 . TRBV14 TGTGCCAGCAGCGCCGATGCGGCTGGGTTCTACGAGCAGTACTTC CASSADAAGFYEQYF
TRBJ1-3 . TRBV7-9 TGTGCCAGCAGCGGGATGCGGCTTAACTCTGGAAACACCATATATTTT CASSGMRLNSGNTIYF
TRBJ1-1 . TRBV27 TGTGCCAGCAGTTTACTCGGGAGAACCGACCAAGCTTTCTTT CASSLLGRTDQAFF
TRBJ1-1 . TRBV23-1 TGCGCCAGCAGTCAATCGGCGCCAGGGCAGCACACTGAAGCTTTCTTT CASSQSAPGQHTEAFF
TRBJ2-2 . TRBV10-3 TGTGCCACCCGTCCCCCGGACACCGGGGAGCTGTTTTTT CATRPPDTGELFF
TRBJ2-7 . TRBV24-1 TGTGCCACCAGTGATGGGTCGTTCTACGAGCAGTACTTC CATSDGSFYEQYF
TRBJ2-7 . TRBV15 TGTGCCACCAGCAATCCGGGAGCATCCTACGAGCAGTACTTC CATSNPGASYEQYF
TRBJ2-7 . TRBV28 TGTGCCAGCACCCTTGGGACGGTAACCTACGAGCAGTACTTC CASTLGTVTYEQYF
TRBJ1-2 . TRBV9 TGTGCCAGCAGCGTAGGGCAGGGGTCTAACTATGGCTACACCTTC CASSVGQGSNYGYTF
TRBJ1-4 . TRBV19 TGTGCCAGTAGTATAAAGGCAGGGCTGAATGAAAAACTGTTTTTT CASSIKAGLNEKLFF
TRBJ1-6 . TRBV6-5 TGTGCCAGCAGTTCAGGGGCCAATTCACCCCTCCACTTT CASSSGANSPLHF